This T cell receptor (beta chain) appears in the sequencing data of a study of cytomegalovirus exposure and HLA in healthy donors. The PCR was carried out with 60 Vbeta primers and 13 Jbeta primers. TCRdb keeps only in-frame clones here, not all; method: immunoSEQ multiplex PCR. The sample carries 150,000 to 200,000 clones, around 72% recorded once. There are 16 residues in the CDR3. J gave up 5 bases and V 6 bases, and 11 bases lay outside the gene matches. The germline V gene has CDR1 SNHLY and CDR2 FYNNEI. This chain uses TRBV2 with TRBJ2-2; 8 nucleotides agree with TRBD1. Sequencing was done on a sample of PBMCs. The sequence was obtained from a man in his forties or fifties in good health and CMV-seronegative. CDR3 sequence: CASSGQGVSGTGELFF. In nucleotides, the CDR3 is TGTGCCAGCAGCGGACAGGGAGTGTCCGGGACCGGGGAGCTGTTTTTT.